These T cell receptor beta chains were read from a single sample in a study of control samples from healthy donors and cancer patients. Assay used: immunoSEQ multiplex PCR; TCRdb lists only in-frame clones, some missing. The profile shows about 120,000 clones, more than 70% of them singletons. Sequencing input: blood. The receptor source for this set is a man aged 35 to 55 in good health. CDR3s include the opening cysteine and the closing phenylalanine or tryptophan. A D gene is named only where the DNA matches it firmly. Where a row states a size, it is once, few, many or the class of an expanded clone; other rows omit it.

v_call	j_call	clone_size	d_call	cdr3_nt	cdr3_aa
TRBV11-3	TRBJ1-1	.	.	TGTGCCAGCAGCCCCCAGCGAGGGGTCCCCACTGAAGCTTTCTTT	CASSPQRGVPTEAFF
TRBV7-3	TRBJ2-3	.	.	TGTGCCAGCAGCTTAACCGGAGGAGATACGCAGTATTTT	CASSLTGGDTQYF
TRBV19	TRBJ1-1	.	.	TGTGCCAGTAGTATGAACAGAATCATGAACACTGAAGCTTTCTTT	CASSMNRIMNTEAFF
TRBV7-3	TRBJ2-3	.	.	TGTGCCAGCAGCCCGGGACTGGGGTCCGCAGATACGCAGTATTTT	CASSPGLGSADTQYF
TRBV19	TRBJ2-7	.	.	TGTGCCAGTAGTATAATGGGTTTCTACGAGCAGTACTTC	CASSIMGFYEQYF
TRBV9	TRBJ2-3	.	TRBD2	TGTGCCAGCAGCCCTAGCGGGGGAATCACAGATACGCAGTATTTT	CASSPSGGITDTQYF
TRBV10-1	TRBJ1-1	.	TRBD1	TGCGCCAGCAGTAAACAACAGGGGCCCACTGAAGCTTTCTTT	CASSKQQGPTEAFF
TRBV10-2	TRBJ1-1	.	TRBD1	TGCGCCAGCAGTCTTCGCCGGGACAGCACTGAAGCTTTCTTT	CASSLRRDSTEAFF
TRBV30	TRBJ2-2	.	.	TGTGCCTGGAGTGAACAGAACACCGGGGAGCTGTTTTTT	CAWSEQNTGELFF
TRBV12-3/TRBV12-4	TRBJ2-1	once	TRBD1	TGTGCCAGCAACTACAGGGGTACGGGTGAGCAGTTCTTC	CASNYRGTGEQFF
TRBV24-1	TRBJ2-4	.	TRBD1	TGTGCCACCAGTGATGCCGGGACAGGGGGCCAAAACATTCAGTACTTC	CATSDAGTGGQNIQYF
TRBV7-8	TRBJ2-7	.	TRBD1	TGTGCCAGCAGCCGGACAGGGAACTACGAGCAGTACTTC	CASSRTGNYEQYF
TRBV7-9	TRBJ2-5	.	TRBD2	TGTGCCAGCAGCTTGGTTAGCGGGGGGTACCAAGAGACCCAGTACTTC	CASSLVSGGYQETQYF
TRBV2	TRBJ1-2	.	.	TGTGCCAGCAGTGAAGTCGGGGCGGGAGATTACTATGGCTACACCTTC	CASSEVGAGDYYGYTF
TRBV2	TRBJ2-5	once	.	TGTGCCAGCAGGAATGACGGGGCGAGGGCCCAGTACTTC	CASRNDGARAQYF
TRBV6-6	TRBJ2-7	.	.	TGTGCCAGCAGTCCCCCGGGGAGGCAGGATGGCTACGAGCAGTACTTC	CASSPPGRQDGYEQYF